This T cell receptor beta chain was found in a study of blood T cell repertoires in COVID-19. Background on the study: Sample material is recorded as cDNA or gDNA derived from T cells, B-cell-depleted T cells, or PBMCs.

In germline, CDR1 is LGHNA, CDR2 YNFKEQ. The CDR3 has 15 amino acids. Unmatched junction bases numbered 8, after V lost 5 bases and J lost 3 bases. Participants came from fewer than 25 US areas, aged roughly 18 to 89 years. Profiling relied on immunoSEQ multiplex PCR, and the TCRdb table lists in-frame clones only, not all of them. The table lists 300,000 to 500,000 clones, approximately 86% of them singletons, with roughly 1.9% in the top ten. This TCR was recovered from a woman aged 40-49 years with acute COVID-19. Sequenced: PBMCs or T cells enriched from blood (not recorded which). The chain has TRBV4-2 and TRBJ2-3; 7 positions agree with TRBD2. The CDR3 loop reads CASSSWTSRTDTQYF. For the CDR3, the DNA is TGTGCCAGCAGCTCCTGGACTAGTAGGACAGATACGCAGTATTTT.